The source of this TCR beta chain is a study of blood T cells in healthy people across ages. As to this clonotype: Its antigen is currently unknown.

V dropped 1 base and J dropped 3 bases, with 15 bases sitting between them. There are 15 residues in the CDR3. Germline CDR1 is DFQATT and CDR2 is SNEGSKA (reference sequence). Overall study results and limits: The study could not conclusively compare naive and antigen-experienced cells, given its unsorted PBMCs.

Combining a sample-barcoded 5' primer with a J-beta primer mix, a second PCR ran for roughly 6 to 11 cycles. One entry per CDR3 protein, called by TCRdb with MiXCR from the 5' RACE reads. The table lists hundreds of thousands of distinct CDR3 sequences, around 20% of them singletons. This receptor was taken from a man between 70 and 80 years old in good health. The chain recombines TRBV20-1 with TRBJ2-5, with D hard to call. What was sequenced was blood. The CDR3 loop reads CSARVYGTEKETQYF. The DNA for the CDR3 is TGCAGTGCTAGAGTATACGGTACAGAAAAAGAGACCCAGTACTTC.